Listed here are 5 T cell receptor beta chains from one sample, sequenced in a study of cytomegalovirus exposure and HLA in healthy donors (TCRdb year 2017). Libraries were built with the immunoSEQ multiplex PCR assay. A mixture of 60 forward primers for TCR Vbeta segments and 13 reverse primers for TCR Jbeta segments was used in the multiplex PCR. Drawn from immuneACCESS, this table holds only the in-frame rearrangements with V and J called that TCRdb kept. Clones are partly lost; checked studies trace under half to an unresolved V gene and leave the rest unexplained. The sample table includes tens of thousands of clones. About 4% of the sample is taken by the ten largest. Sequencing was done on a sample of PBMCs. These receptor sequences come from a female donor in good health and CMV-seropositive.

The DNA for the CDR3 is TGTGCCAGCTCACAAAGGACTAGCGGGTCAGATACGCAGTATTTT. Translation gives CASSQRTSGSDTQYF. The chain employs TRBV18 and TRBJ2-3, with TRBD2 matching over 11 bases. The CDR3 contains 15 residues. Germline V gene data show CDR1 as KGHSH and CDR2 as LQKENI. V lost 4 bases and J lost 4; bases outside the gene matches: 4.

The chain uses TRBV6-5 and TRBJ2-5; D is perhaps TRBD1 (6 bases). This CDR3 spans 13 amino acids. Trimming cost V 5 bases and J 7 bases, with 14 bases left between them. CDR1 is MNHEY and CDR2 is SVGAGI in the germline V gene. The CDR3 loop reads CASSRTVRGTQYF. The DNA for the CDR3 is TGTGCCAGCAGTAGGACCGTCAGGGGGACCCAGTACTTC.

The V call is TRBV7-9, the J call TRBJ2-3; 9 bases align to TRBD1. The CDR3 loop spans 17 amino acids. Looked up from germline, CDR1 is SEHNR and CDR2 is FQNEAQ (reference sequence). The V and J ends lost 3 bases and 5 bases, in that order; junction bases with no gene match: 12. CDR3 sequence (DNA): TGTGCCAGCAGCTTGGGTAGCATAGGACAGGGGTTAGATACGCAGTATTTT. Protein: CASSLGSIGQGLDTQYF.

On this clone itself: At one end the junction does not follow the germline gene, possibly because of a read error. The rearrangement joins TRBV19 to TRBJ2-4, with no clear D. CDR3 length: 15 residues. Germline loops: CDR1 LNHDA, CDR2 SQIVND (reference sequence). CDR3 nucleotide sequence: TGTGGCAGTAGTTTTTCGACTCTAGCCAAAAACATTCAGTACTTC. This gives the protein CGSSFSTLAKNIQYF.

V is TRBV6-6 and J is TRBJ1-2, with TRBD1 matching 7 bases. CDR1 MNHNY and CDR2 SVGAGI come from the germline V gene (reference sequence). V lost 7 bases, J lost 4 bases, and 9 bases stayed unmatched. This CDR3 spans 14 amino acids. This CDR3 reads CASTTPGTAYGYTF. CDR3 nucleotides: TGTGCCAGCACAACCCCCGGGACAGCCTATGGCTACACCTTC.